These 10 T cell receptor beta chains originate from one sample sequenced in a study of cytomegalovirus exposure and HLA in healthy donors. PCR involved 60 Vbeta and 13 Jbeta primers. TCRdb keeps only in-frame clones here, not all; method: immunoSEQ multiplex PCR. The sample's table shows tens of thousands of clones. The sequenced sample was PBMCs. The origin of the receptors is a man aged 45-65 years in good health and CMV-seropositive.

J is TRBJ2-5 and V is TRBV5-6, with 9 bases aligning to TRBD1. This CDR3 spans 15 amino acids. Per germline, CDR1 SGHDT and CDR2 YYEEEE. V gave up 4 bases and J gave up 5 bases; unmatched junction bases: 9. CDR3 amino acids: CASSIGTGRWETQYF. In DNA form, the CDR3 reads TGTGCCAGCAGCATCGGGACAGGGAGGTGGGAGACCCAGTACTTC.

The chain is built from TRBV19 and TRBJ2-1; the match to TRBD2 covers 10 bases. Germline V gene sequence: CDR1 LNHDA, CDR2 SQIVND (reference sequence). CDR3 length: 18 amino acids. V lost 3 bases to trimming and J lost 4 bases; unmatched junction nucleotides: 12. The CDR3 DNA is TGTGCCAGTAGTATTCCCCCCCTAGCGGGAGTTTGGTACAATGAGCAGTTCTTC. Amino acid sequence: CASSIPPLAGVWYNEQFF.

This chain connects TRBV6-5 to TRBJ2-3; D is unresolved. The V gene lost 0 bases and the J gene lost 2 bases, with 12 bases spanning the gap. This CDR3 is built from 16 residues. Germline V gene sequence: CDR1 MNHEY, CDR2 SVGAGI. Here the CDR3 DNA reads TGTGCCAGCAGTTACTCCCCGTCGGGTATCACAGATACGCAGTATTTT. Its protein is CASSYSPSGITDTQYF.

The chain couples TRBV5-1 to TRBJ2-3, with 7 bases fitting TRBD2. The CDR3 sequence is 14 residues long. The junction had 2 bases not matched to a gene; V was cut back by 0 bases and J by 4 bases. In germline, CDR1 is SGHRS, CDR2 YFSETQ. The CDR3 DNA reads as TGCGCCAGCAGCTTGGTAGGGAGGGCAGATACGCAGTATTTT. Protein: CASSLVGRADTQYF.

This chain connects TRBV5-1 to TRBJ2-2; D perhaps matches TRBD1 (6 bases). Trimming shortened V by 2 bases and J by 4 bases, and 12 bases separated the two germline ends. The CDR3 covers 15 residues. CDR1 is SGHRS, CDR2 YFSETQ, per germline. The CDR3 loop is CASSFGQRGTGELFF. The CDR3 coding sequence is TGCGCCAGCAGCTTCGGACAGAGGGGCACCGGGGAGCTGTTTTTT.

The rearrangement uses TRBV11-2 and TRBJ1-2, with 7 bases aligning to TRBD1. Germline values: CDR1 SGHAT, CDR2 FQNNGV. The junction had 13 bases not matched to a gene; V was cut back by 4 bases and J by 2 bases. This CDR3 comprises 17 residues. CDR3 nucleotides: TGTGCCAGCAGCTCCCCGCTGAGGGGGCCTATAAACTATGGCTACACCTTC. Protein product: CASSSPLRGPINYGYTF.

The V and J genes are TRBV9 and TRBJ2-2; 9 positions agree with TRBD2. Germline CDR1 reads SGDLS; CDR2 reads YYNGEE. CDR3 size: 16 residues. V trimming: 0 bases; J trimming: 3 bases; junction bases outside the gene matches: 3. The CDR3 is CASSVGAGGYTGELFF. The CDR3 DNA is TGTGCCAGCAGCGTAGGAGCGGGAGGATACACCGGGGAGCTGTTTTTT.

The chain joins TRBV27 to TRBJ2-7; D is uncertain. The CDR3 is made up of 13 amino acids. V was pared by 3 bases and J by 1 base, with 7 bases between. Per germline, CDR1 MNHEY and CDR2 SMNVEV (reference sequence). The CDR3 sequence is CASSFSPSYEQYF. The CDR3, as DNA: TGTGCCAGCAGTTTCTCCCCGTCCTACGAGCAGTACTTC.

This chain links TRBV4-2 with TRBJ1-1, with TRBD1 matching over 7 bases. There are 13 residues in the CDR3. With V trimmed by 6 bases and J by 4 bases, 5 bases remained unmatched. CDR1 LGHNA and CDR2 YNFKEQ come from the germline V gene. Here the CDR3 DNA reads TGTGCCAGCAGTGACAGGGCCGCCACTGAAGCTTTCTTT. It specifies CASSDRAATEAFF.

The rearrangement links TRBV7-9 to TRBJ1-2; D perhaps matches TRBD1 (5 bases). This CDR3 contains 14 residues. Trimming stripped 1 base from V and 3 bases from J, with 9 bases between. Germline V gives CDR1 SEHNR, CDR2 FQNEAQ (reference sequence). DNA for the CDR3: TGTGCCAGCAGCTTAGTTGGCAGGGACTATGGCTACACCTTC. Its translation: CASSLVGRDYGYTF.